This T cell receptor (beta chain) comes out of a study of blood T cell repertoires in COVID-19. The overall study: Nucleic acid was either cDNA or gDNA, and it came from T cells, B-cell-depleted T cells, or PBMCs.

TCRdb's copy holds only in-frame clones and misses some; the assay was immunoSEQ multiplex PCR. This table holds about 220,000 clones, 88% found once. V lost 4 bases, J lost 11 bases, and 21 bases lay in between. CDR1 is MGHRA, CDR2 YSYEKL, per germline. This CDR3 region has 15 residues. Clinical history as reported by participants underpinned cohort assignment. Symptom resolution, clearance, or two negative PCRs marked donors in Cohort 3 as recovered. V gene TRBV4-1 combines with J gene TRBJ1-5; D remains ambiguous. This clonotype was obtained from a woman aged 30 to 39 who had recovered from COVID-19. The sample consisted of PBMCs or T cells enriched from blood (not recorded which). The CDR3 protein is CASSPIRGGIQTQHF. CDR3 nucleotides: TGCGCCAGCAGCCCCATCCGCGGCGGAATCCAAACCCAGCATTTT.